This is a list of T cell receptor beta chains from one sample in a study of blood T cells in healthy people across ages. TCRdb used MiXCR to reprocess the 5' RACE reads, holding one entry per CDR3 protein. The sample lists 600,000 to 850,000 distinct CDR3 sequences; around 46% were seen once. The sequencing input was blood. Every receptor here comes from a woman aged 55-75 years in good health. Both conserved end residues are part of each CDR3. D genes are given only for firm matches. The size entry is marked missing in some rows and otherwise reads once, few, many or a size class.

few	TRBV6-1	TRBD1	TRBJ2-1	CASSGTGGNEQFF	TGTGCCAGCAGTGGAACAGGGGGAAATGAGCAGTTCTTC
-	TRBV6-6	-	TRBJ1-1	CASSYSSGGGEAFF	TGTGCCAGCAGTTACTCCTCCGGGGGCGGGGAAGCTTTCTTT
-	TRBV11-1	-	TRBJ1-2	CASSLAGQGWASRGYTF	TGTGCCAGCAGCTTAGCTGGTCAGGGATGGGCAAGTCGTGGCTACACCTTC
-	TRBV6-5	TRBD1	TRBJ2-5	CASSYSTGVEYF	TGTGCCAGCAGTTACTCAACAGGGGTGGAGTACTTC
many	TRBV7-2	-	TRBJ2-3	CASSFGPGTDTQYF	TGTGCCAGCAGCTTCGGACCCGGCACAGATACGCAGTATTTT
-	TRBV28	TRBD2	TRBJ2-4	CASSLSSGTYNEQYF	TGTGCCAGCAGTTTATCCAGCGGGACTTACAATGAGCAGTACTTC
many	TRBV6-2/TRBV6-3	TRBD2	TRBJ2-5	CASSPGLAGETQYF	TGTGCCAGCAGTCCGGGACTAGCAGGGGAGACCCAGTACTTC
few	TRBV7-2	-	TRBJ2-5	CASSLRGGVETQYF	TGTGCCAGCAGCTTAAGGGGCGGGGTTGAGACCCAGTACTTC
few	TRBV28	-	TRBJ1-5	CASRSPQGYSNQPQHF	TGTGCCAGCAGGTCCCCACAGGGATATAGCAATCAGCCCCAGCATTTT
-	TRBV27	-	TRBJ2-7	CASTRVVGNLIYEQYF	TGTGCCAGCACCCGCGTTGTCGGGAACCTCATATACGAGCAGTACTTC
-	TRBV7-2	-	TRBJ2-7	CASSLEGGARYF	TGTGCCAGCAGCTTAGAAGGGGGGGCGCGGTACTTC
-	TRBV28	TRBD1	TRBJ2-1	CASGKTSGGMYNEQFF	TGTGCCAGCGGCAAAACCTCAGGGGGTATGTACAATGAGCAGTTCTTC
-	TRBV11-2	-	TRBJ2-3	CASSGGLLDTQYF	TGTGCCAGCAGCGGGGGGCTTTTGGATACGCAGTATTTT
few	TRBV7-9	-	TRBJ2-1	CASSLPRTTQSYNEQFF	TGTGCCAGCAGCTTACCGAGGACTACACAATCCTACAATGAGCAGTTCTTC
-	TRBV28	-	TRBJ2-7	CASSLPQGLGYEQYF	TGTGCCAGCAGTTTACCCCAGGGCTTGGGCTACGAGCAGTACTTC
-	TRBV28	TRBD1	TRBJ2-5	CASRETGGVSETQYF	TGTGCCAGCAGAGAGACAGGGGGGGTCTCAGAGACCCAGTACTTC